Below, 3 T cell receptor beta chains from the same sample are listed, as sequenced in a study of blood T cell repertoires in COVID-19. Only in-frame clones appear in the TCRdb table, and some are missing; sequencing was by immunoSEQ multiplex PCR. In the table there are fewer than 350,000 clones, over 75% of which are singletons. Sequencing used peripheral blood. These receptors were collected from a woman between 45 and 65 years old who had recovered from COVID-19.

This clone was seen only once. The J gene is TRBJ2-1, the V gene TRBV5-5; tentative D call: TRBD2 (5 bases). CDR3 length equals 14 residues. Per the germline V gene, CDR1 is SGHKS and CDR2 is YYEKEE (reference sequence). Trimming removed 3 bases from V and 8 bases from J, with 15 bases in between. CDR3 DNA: TGTGCCAGCAGCTGGGAGATTAGGTCGTATGAGCAGTTCTTC. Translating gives CASSWEIRSYEQFF.

The CDR3 spells CASRGVRSNQPQHF. In DNA form, the CDR3 reads TGTGCCAGCAGGGGCGTTCGGAGCAATCAGCCCCAGCATTTT. The V gene is TRBV2, the J gene TRBJ1-5; no definite D call. Germline CDR1 and CDR2: SNHLY and FYNNEI. The CDR3 has 14 residues. V lost 6 bases and J 1 base, leaving 10 bases between the germline ends.

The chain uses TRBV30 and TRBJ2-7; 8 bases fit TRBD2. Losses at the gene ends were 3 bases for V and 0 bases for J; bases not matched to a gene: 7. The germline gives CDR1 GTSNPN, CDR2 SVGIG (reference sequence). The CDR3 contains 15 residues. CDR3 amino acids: CAWRPLAGSSYEQYF. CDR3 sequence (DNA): TGTGCCTGGAGACCTCTAGCGGGTAGCTCCTACGAGCAGTACTTC.